This entry is about one T cell receptor (beta chain). The antigen remains undetermined. This CDR3 has 14 residues. The germline CDR1 and CDR2 sequences are MNHNS and SASEGT. The V and J ends lost 6 bases and 6 bases, in that order; junction bases with no gene match: 6. Participants comprised healthy donors of bone marrow. Nominally healthy donors were sampled, though unrecorded immune exposures were likely. This entry comes from a study of cytomegalovirus exposure and HLA in healthy donors. Regarding the study as a whole: The study listed approximately 160 cytomegalovirus-associated TCR beta chains.

The PCR contained 60 Vbeta and 13 Jbeta primers. This table comes from immunoSEQ multiplex PCR, and its TCRdb copy is limited to in-frame clones, with some not included. The sample consists of 200,000 or so clones, roughly 84% of them appearing once. The clonotype originates from a boy younger than 18 in good health and CMV-seronegative. This chain links TRBV6-1 with TRBJ1-5; 9 bases match TRBD1. Sequences were obtained from PBMCs. The CDR3 DNA reads as TGTGCCAGCAGGGAAACAGGGGGCGGTCAGCCCCAGCATTTT. Translation: CASRETGGGQPQHF.